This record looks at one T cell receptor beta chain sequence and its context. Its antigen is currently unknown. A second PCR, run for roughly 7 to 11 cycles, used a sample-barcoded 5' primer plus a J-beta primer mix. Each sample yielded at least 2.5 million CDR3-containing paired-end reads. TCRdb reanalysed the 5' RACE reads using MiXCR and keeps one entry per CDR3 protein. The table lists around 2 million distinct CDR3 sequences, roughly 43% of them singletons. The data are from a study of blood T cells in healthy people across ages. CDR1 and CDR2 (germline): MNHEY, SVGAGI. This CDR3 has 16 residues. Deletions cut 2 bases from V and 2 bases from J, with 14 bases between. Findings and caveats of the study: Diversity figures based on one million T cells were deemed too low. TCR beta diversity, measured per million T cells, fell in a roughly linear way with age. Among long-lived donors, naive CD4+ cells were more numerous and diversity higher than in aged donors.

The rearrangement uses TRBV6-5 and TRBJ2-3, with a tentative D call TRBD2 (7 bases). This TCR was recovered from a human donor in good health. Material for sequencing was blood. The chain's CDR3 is CASSYRGGQYTDTQYF. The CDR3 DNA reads TGTGCCAGCAGTTACAGGGGGGGCCAGTACACAGATACGCAGTATTTT.